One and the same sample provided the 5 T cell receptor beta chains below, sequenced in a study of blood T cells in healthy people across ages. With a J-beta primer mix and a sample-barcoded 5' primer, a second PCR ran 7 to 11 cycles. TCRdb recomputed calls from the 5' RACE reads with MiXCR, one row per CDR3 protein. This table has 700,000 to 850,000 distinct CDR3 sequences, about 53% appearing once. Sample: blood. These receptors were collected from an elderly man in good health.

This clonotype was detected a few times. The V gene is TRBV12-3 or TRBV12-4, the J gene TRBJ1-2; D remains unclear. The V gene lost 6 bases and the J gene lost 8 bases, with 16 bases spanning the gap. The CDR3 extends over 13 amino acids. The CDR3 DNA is TGTGCCAGCAGAACAACCGGGAGAGGAGGCTACACCTTC. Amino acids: CASRTTGRGGYTF.

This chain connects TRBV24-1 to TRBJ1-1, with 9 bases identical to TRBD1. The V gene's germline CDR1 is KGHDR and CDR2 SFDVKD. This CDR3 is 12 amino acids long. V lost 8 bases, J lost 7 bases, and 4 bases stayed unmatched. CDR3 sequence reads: CATTGTGSEAFF. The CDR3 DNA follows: TGTGCCACCACCGGGACAGGGAGTGAAGCTTTCTTT.

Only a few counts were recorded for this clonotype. Here the CDR3 DNA reads TGTGCCATCAGTGAGTCGAGGGACAGGGGATCCCATGAGCAGTTCTTC. Its protein product is CAISESRDRGSHEQFF. The chain recombines TRBV10-3 with TRBJ2-1; 10 nucleotides agree with TRBD1. The V and J ends lost 0 bases and 8 bases, in that order; junction bases with no gene match: 7. The CDR3 is 16 residues long. Germline values: CDR1 ENHRY, CDR2 SYGVKD.

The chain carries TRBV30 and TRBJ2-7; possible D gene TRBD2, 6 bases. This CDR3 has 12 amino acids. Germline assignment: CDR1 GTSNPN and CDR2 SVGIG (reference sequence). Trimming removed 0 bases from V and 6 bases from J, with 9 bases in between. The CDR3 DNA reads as TGTGCCTGGAGTGTACACGGGGGCGAGCAGTACTTC. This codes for CAWSVHGGEQYF.

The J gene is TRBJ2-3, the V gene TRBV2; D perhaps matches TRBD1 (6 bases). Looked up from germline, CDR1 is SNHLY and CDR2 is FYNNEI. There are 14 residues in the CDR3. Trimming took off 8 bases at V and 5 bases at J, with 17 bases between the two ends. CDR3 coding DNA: TGTGCCAGCGAACTGGGGGCTGGAAGAGATACGCAGTATTTT. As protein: CASELGAGRDTQYF. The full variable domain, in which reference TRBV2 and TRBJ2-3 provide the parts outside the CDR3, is EPEVTQTPSHQVTQMGQEVILRCVPISNHLYFYWYRQILGQKVEFLVSFYNNEISEKSEIFDDQFSVERPDGSNFTLKIRSTKLEDSAMYFCASELGAGRDTQYFGPGTRLTVL.